This T cell receptor (beta chain) was profiled in a study of shared clonotypes between healthy human individuals. Across the study: Per-donor plates numbered three CD4 naive, three CD4 memory, two CD8 naive and one CD8 memory. The study's findings and limits: Few donors limited the genetic and exposure-history diversity represented.

CD8 memory combined CD45RO+ cells with CCR7-negative CD45RA+ TemRA cells. Germline loops: CDR1 SQVTM, CDR2 ANQGSEA. The CDR3 consists of 11 residues. Trimming took off 6 bases at V and 4 bases at J, with 9 bases between the two ends. Only a few counts were recorded for this clone. The antigen is undetermined. Method: immunoSEQ multiplex PCR; TCRdb's copy keeps in-frame clones and lacks some. The data contain about 320,000 clones, roughly 87% of them seen just once; the ten biggest clones take up about 16%. The specimen sequenced was memory CD8+ T cells sorted from blood. Indicated subset: CD45RO+ cells pooled with CCR7-negative TemRA cells. The chain recombines TRBV29-1 with TRBJ1-2; D is uncertain. The receptor's source is a man between 18 and 29 years old in good health. The CDR3 here is CSVAVAYGYTF. In DNA form, the CDR3 reads TGCAGCGTCGCGGTGGCCTATGGCTACACCTTC.